This TCR beta chain was observed in a study of brain T cells in children with intractable seizures. The V gene's germline CDR1 is SGHNT and CDR2 YYREEE (reference sequence). Losses at the gene ends were 2 bases for V and 6 bases for J; bases not matched to a gene: 18. There are 18 residues in the CDR3. Only cases whose brain tissue showed the highest T cell transcript signatures were sequenced. Patients received at least one anti-epileptic drug before surgery. The table came from immunoSEQ multiplex PCR; TCRdb's copy has only in-frame clones and leaves some out. Of fewer than 150,000 clones listed, roughly 92% were seen once; the top ten hold approximately 3.9%. Study-level results: Patients' HCMV serostatus was unknown; virus specificity rests on CDR3 similarity alone.

For this clone: As yet, its antigen is unknown.

This clonotype was sampled from a boy younger than two with hemimegalencephaly and intractable seizures. The source material was peripheral blood, sampled at surgery. The genes are TRBV5-4 and TRBJ2-3, with 7 bases that match TRBD2. The CDR3 DNA follows: TGTGCCAGCAGCTTTGAACCCCTTAGCGGGTGGCCAGACGATACGCAGTATTTT. Protein sequence: CASSFEPLSGWPDDTQYF.